This TCR beta chain was captured by sequencing in a study of blood T cell repertoires in COVID-19. Overall study: The samples span acute and convalescent COVID-19 from the United States, Italy and Spain. The cDNA or gDNA used as material had been derived from T cells, B-cell-depleted T cells, or PBMCs.

Looked up from germline, CDR1 is SGHRS and CDR2 is YFSETQ. The J segment lost 3 bases and the V segment lost 4 bases, leaving 8 bases of the junction unmatched. The CDR3 sequence is 16 residues long. Method: immunoSEQ multiplex PCR; TCRdb's copy keeps in-frame clones and lacks some. The table has 97,000 or so clones, roughly 90% seen once; the top ten hold more than 1.5%. Seattle's enrolled individuals joined amid active infection and were then monitored longitudinally. The sequenced material came from peripheral blood. This chain connects TRBV5-1 to TRBJ2-3, with 10 bases aligning to TRBD1. The source is a woman aged 50 to 60 with COVID-19, enrolled during active disease. In DNA form, the CDR3 reads TGCGCCAGCAGCCTTCCCGGGACAGGGGAAACAGATACGCAGTATTTT. The encoded protein is CASSLPGTGETDTQYF.